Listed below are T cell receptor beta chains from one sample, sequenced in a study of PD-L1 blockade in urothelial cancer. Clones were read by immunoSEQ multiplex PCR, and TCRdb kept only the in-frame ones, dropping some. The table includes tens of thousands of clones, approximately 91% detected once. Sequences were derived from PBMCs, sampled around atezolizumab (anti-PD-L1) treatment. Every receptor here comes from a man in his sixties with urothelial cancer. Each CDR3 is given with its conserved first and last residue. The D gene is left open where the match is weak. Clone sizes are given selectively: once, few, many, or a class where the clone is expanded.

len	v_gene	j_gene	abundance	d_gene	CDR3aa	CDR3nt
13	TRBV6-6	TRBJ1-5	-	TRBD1	CASLTGGNQPQHF	TGTGCCAGCCTAACAGGGGGCAATCAGCCCCAGCATTTT
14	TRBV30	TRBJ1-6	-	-	CAWVGSRYNSPLHF	TGTGCCTGGGTCGGTAGCCGTTATAATTCACCCCTCCACTTT
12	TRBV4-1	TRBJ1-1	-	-	CASSHPGSEAFF	TGCGCCAGCAGCCACCCAGGATCTGAAGCTTTCTTT
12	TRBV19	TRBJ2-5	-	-	CASSIGSGDRYF	TGTGCCAGTAGTATAGGATCGGGGGACCGGTACTTC
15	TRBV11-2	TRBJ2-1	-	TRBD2	CASSSLPGGPHEQFF	TGTGCCAGCAGTTCCCTCCCGGGGGGGCCCCATGAGCAGTTCTTC
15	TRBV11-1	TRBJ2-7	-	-	CASSSEPREPGEQYF	TGTGCCAGCAGCTCCGAACCCAGGGAACCCGGGGAGCAGTACTTC
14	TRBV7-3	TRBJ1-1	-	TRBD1	CASSSGTAPLEAFF	TGTGCCAGCAGCTCCGGGACAGCTCCCCTTGAAGCTTTCTTT
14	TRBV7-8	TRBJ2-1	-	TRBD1	CASSPWTGQGEQFF	TGTGCCAGCAGCCCTTGGACAGGGCAGGGTGAGCAGTTCTTC
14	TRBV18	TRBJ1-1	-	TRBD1	CASSPSQGSTEAFF	TGTGCCAGCTCACCCTCACAGGGGAGCACTGAAGCTTTCTTT
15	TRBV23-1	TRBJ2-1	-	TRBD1	CASSHSGTAYNEQFF	TGCGCCAGCAGTCATTCCGGGACAGCTTACAATGAGCAGTTCTTC
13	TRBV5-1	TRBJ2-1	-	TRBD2	CASSHGLAHEQFF	TGCGCCAGCAGCCACGGACTAGCGCATGAGCAGTTCTTC
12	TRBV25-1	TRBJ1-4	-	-	CASKGWKEKLFF	TGTGCCAGCAAGGGGTGGAAGGAAAAACTGTTTTTT
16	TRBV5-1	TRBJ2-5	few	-	CASSLRRRELQETQYF	TGCGCCAGCAGCTTGAGGCGGCGAGAGCTACAAGAGACCCAGTACTTC
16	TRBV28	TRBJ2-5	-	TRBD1	CASVPGQLNLQETQYF	TGTGCCAGCGTCCCGGGACAGCTAAACCTCCAAGAGACCCAGTACTTC
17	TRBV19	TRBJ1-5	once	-	CASTDTRGGWGGQPQHF	TGTGCCAGTACCGACACCCGGGGGGGTTGGGGGGGTCAGCCCCAGCATTTT
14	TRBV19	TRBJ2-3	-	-	CASRRVSTTDTQYF	TGTGCCAGTAGGAGGGTTTCAACCACAGATACGCAGTATTTT
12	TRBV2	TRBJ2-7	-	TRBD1	CASNHRGYEQYF	TGTGCCAGCAATCACAGGGGATACGAGCAGTACTTC
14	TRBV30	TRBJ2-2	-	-	CAWSVPYSWGELFF	TGTGCCTGGAGTGTACCATACAGTTGGGGGGAGCTGTTTTTT
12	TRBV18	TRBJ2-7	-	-	CASSPLSREQYF	TGTGCCAGCTCACCACTCTCCCGCGAGCAGTACTTC
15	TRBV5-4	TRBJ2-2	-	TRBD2	CASRLAGDYPGELFF	TGTGCCAGCCGACTAGCGGGAGACTATCCCGGGGAGCTGTTTTTT